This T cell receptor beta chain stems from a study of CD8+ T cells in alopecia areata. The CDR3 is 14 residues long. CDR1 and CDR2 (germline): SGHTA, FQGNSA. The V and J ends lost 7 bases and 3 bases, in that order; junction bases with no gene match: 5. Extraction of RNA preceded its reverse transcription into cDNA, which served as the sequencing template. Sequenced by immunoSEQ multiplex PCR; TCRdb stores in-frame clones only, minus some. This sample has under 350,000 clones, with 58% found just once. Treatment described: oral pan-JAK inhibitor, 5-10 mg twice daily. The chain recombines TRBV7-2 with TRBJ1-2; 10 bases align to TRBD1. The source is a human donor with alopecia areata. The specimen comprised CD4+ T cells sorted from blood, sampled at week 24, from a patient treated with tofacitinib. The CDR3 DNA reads TGTGCCAGCAAGATGGGACAGGGGCACTATGGCTACACCTTC. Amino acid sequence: CASKMGQGHYGYTF.